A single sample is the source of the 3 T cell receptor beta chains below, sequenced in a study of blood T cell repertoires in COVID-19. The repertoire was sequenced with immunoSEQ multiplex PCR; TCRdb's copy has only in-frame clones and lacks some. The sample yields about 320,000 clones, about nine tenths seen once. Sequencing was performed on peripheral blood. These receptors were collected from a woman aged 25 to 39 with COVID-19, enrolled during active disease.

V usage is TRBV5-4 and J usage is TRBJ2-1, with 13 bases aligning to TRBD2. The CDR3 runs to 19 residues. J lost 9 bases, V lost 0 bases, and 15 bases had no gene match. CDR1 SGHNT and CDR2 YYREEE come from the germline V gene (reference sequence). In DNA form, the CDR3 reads TGTGCCAGCAGCTTGGATCGGTATCGAGAACTAGCGGGGGGGTCTGAGCAGTTCTTC. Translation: CASSLDRYRELAGGSEQFF.

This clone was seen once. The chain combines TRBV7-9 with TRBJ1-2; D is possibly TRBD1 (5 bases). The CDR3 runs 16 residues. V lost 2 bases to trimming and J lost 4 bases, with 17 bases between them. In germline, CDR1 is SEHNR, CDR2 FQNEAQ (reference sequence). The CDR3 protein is CASSLPRDGQLYGYTF. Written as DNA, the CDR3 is TGTGCCAGCAGCTTACCGCGGGACGGGCAACTCTATGGCTACACCTTC.

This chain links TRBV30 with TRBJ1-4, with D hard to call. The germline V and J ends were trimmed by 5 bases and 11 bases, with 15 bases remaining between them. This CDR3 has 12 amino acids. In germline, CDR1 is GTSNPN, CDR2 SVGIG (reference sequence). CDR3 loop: CAWPKMPGKLFF. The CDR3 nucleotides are TGTGCCTGGCCCAAGATGCCGGGGAAACTGTTTTTT.